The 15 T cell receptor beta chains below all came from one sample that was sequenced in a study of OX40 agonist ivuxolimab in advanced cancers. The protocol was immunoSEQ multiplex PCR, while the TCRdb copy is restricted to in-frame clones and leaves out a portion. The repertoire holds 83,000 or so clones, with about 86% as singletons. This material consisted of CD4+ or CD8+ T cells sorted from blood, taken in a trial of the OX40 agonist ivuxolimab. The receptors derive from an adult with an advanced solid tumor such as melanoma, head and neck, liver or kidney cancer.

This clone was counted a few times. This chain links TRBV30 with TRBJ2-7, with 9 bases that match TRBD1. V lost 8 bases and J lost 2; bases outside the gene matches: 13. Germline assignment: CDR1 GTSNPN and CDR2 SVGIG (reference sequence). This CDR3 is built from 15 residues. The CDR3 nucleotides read TGTGCCGGTTCAAGAATGGGGACAGGGACCTACGAGCAGTACTTC. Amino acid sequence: CAGSRMGTGTYEQYF. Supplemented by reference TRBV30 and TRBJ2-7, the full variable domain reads SQTIHQWPATLVQPVGSPLSLECTVEGTSNPNLYWYRQAAGRGLQLLFYSVGIGQISSEVPQNLSASRPQDRQFILSSKKLLLSDSGFYLCAGSRMGTGTYEQYFGPGTRLTVT.

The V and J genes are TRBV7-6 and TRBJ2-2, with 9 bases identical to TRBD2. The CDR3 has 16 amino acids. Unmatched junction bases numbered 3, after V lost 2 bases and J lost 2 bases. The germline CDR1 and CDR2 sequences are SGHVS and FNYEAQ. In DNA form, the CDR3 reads TGTGCCAGCAGCTTATTTAGCGGGGGAAACACCGGGGAGCTGTTTTTT. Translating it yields CASSLFSGGNTGELFF.

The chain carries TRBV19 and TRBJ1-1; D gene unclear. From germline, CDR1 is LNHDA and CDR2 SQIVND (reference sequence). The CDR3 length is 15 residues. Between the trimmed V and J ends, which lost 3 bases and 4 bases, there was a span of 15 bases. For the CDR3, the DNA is TGTGCCAGTAGTATTACCGAGCCGGGAGGCACTGAAGCTTTCTTT. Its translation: CASSITEPGGTEAFF. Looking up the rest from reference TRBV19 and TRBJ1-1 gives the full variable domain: DGGITQSPKYLFRKEGQNVTLSCEQNLNHDAMYWYRQDPGQGLRLIYYSQIVNDFQKGDIAEGYSVSREKKESFPLTVTSAQKNPTAFYLCASSITEPGGTEAFFGQGTRLTVV.

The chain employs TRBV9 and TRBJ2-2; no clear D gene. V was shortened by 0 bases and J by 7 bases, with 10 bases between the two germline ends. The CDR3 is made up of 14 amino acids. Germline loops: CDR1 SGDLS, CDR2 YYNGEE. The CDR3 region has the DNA TGTGCCAGCAGCGTAGGGGCAGAACTCGGGGAGCTGTTTTTT. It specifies CASSVGAELGELFF.

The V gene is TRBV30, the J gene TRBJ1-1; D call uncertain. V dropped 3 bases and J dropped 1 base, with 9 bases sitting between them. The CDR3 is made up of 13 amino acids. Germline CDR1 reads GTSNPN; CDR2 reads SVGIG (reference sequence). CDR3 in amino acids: CAWSPGQNTEAFF. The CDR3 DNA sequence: TGTGCCTGGAGCCCGGGCCAGAACACTGAAGCTTTCTTT. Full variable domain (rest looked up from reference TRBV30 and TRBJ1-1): SQTIHQWPATLVQPVGSPLSLECTVEGTSNPNLYWYRQAAGRGLQLLFYSVGIGQISSEVPQNLSASRPQDRQFILSSKKLLLSDSGFYLCAWSPGQNTEAFFGQGTRLTVV.

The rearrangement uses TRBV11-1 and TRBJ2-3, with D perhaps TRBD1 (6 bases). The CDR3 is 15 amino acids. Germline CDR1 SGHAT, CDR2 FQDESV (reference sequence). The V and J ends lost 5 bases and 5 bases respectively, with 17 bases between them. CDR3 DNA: TGTGCCAGCAGCACCACAGGGTCTGGGGGAGATACGCAGTATTTT. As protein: CASSTTGSGGDTQYF. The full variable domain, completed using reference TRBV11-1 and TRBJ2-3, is EAEVAQSPRYKITEKSQAVAFWCDPISGHATLYWYRQILGQGPELLVQFQDESVVDDSQLPKDRFSAERLKGVDSTLKIQPAELGDSAMYLCASSTTGSGGDTQYFGPGTRLTVL.

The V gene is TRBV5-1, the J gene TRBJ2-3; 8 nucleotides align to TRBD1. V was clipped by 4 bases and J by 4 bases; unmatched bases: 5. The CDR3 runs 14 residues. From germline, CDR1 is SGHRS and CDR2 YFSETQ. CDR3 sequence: CASSPTGVSDTQYF. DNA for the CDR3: TGCGCCAGCAGCCCGACAGGGGTGTCAGATACGCAGTATTTT.

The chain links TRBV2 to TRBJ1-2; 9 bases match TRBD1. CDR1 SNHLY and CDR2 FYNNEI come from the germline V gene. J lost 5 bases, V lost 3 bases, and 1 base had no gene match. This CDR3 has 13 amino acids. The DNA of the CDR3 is TGTGCCAGCAGTGATGGGACAGGGTATGGCTACACCTTC. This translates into CASSDGTGYGYTF.

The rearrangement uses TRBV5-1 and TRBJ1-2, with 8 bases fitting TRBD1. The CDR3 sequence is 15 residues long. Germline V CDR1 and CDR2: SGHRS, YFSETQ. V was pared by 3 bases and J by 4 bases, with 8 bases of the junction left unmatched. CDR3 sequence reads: CASSSMTGEGYGYTF. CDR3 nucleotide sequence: TGCGCCAGCAGCTCAATGACAGGGGAGGGCTATGGCTACACCTTC. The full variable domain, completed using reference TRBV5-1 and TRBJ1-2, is KAGVTQTPRYLIKTRGQQVTLSCSPISGHRSVSWYQQTPGQGLQFLFEYFSETQRNKGNFPGRFSGRQFSNSRSEMNVSTLELGDSALYLCASSSMTGEGYGYTFGSGTRLTVV.

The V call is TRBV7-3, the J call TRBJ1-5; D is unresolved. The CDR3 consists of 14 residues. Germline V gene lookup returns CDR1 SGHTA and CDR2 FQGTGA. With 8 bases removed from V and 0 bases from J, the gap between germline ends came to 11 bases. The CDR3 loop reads CASLHHLSNQPQHF. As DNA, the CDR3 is TGTGCCAGCTTGCATCACCTTAGCAATCAGCCCCAGCATTTT.

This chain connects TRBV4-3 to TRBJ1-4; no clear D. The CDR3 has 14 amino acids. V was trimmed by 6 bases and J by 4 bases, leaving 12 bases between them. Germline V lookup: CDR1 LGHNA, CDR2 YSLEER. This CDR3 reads CASSLQTGNEKLFF. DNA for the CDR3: TGCGCCAGCAGTCTTCAGACCGGTAATGAAAAACTGTTTTTT.

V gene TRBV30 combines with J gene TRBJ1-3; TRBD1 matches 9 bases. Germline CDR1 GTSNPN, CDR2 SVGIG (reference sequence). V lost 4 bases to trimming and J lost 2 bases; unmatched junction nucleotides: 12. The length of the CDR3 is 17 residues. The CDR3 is CAWTPGTGRNPGNTIYF. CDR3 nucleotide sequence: TGTGCCTGGACCCCCGGGACAGGGAGGAATCCTGGAAACACCATATATTTT.

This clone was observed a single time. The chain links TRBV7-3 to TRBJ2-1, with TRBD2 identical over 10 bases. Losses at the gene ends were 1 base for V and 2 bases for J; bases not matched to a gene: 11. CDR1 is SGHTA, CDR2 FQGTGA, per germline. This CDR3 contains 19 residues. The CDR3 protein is CASSLKAISGGPTYNEQFF. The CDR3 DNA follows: TGTGCCAGCAGCTTAAAGGCCATTAGCGGGGGGCCAACCTACAATGAGCAGTTCTTC.

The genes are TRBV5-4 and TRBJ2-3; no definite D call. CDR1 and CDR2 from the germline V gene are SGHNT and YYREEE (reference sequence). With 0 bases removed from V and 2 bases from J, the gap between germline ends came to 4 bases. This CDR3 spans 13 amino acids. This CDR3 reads CASSLGHTDTQYF. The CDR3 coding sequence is TGTGCCAGCAGCTTGGGCCACACAGATACGCAGTATTTT.

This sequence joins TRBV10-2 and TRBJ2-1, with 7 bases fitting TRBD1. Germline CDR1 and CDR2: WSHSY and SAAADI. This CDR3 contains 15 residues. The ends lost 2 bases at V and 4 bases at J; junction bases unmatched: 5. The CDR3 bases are TGCGCCAGCAGTGAGCGGGACAGATTATACAATGAGCAGTTCTTC. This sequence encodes CASSERDRLYNEQFF.